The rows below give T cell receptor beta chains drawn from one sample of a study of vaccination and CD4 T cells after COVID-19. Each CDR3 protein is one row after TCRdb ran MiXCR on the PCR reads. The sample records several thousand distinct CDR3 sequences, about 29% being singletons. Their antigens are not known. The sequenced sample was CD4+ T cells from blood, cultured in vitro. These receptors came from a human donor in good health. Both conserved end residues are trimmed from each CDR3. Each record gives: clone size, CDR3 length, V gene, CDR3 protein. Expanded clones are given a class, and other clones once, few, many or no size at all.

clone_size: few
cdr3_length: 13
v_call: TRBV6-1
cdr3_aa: ASSPITGGNSPLH

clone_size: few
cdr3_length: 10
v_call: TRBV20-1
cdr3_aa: SASTTGQPQH

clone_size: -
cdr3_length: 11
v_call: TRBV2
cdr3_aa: AKREGLNSPLH

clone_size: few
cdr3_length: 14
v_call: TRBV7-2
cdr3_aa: ASSLVGGAVNTEAF

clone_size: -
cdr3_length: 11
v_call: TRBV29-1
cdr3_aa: SVVGITDYGYT

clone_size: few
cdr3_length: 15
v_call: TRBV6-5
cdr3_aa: ASSSFRPGIMGQPQH

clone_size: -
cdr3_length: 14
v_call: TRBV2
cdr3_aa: ASSDPTTGSGNTIY

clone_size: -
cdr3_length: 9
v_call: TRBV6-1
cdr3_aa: ASSVRETQY

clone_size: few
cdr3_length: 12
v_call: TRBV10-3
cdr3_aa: AISNLAGGDTQY

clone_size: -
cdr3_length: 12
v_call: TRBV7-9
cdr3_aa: ASSPGTWDTEAF

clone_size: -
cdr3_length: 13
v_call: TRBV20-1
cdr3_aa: SASTPGGGLQPQH

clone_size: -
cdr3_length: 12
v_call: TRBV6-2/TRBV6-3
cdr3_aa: ASSYGQGVGELF

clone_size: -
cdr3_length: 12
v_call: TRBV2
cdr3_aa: ASSGIALPDTQY

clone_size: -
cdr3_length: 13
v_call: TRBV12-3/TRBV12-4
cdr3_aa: ASGRTTGGPGTQY

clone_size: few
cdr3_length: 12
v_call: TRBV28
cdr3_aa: ASSSDGQGRGYT

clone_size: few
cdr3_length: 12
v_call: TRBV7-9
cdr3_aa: ASSSILGNNEQF

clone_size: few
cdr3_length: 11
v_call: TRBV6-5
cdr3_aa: ASSYSNRETQY

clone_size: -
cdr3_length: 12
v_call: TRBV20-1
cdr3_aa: SARGGTGVDTIY

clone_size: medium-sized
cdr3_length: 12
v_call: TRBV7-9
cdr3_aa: ASSVTGGSTEAF

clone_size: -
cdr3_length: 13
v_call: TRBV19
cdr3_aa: ASTWALRVNTEAF

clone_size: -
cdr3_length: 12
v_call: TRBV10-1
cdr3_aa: ASSPGTGSYEQY

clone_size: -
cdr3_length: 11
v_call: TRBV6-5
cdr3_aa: ASSSGSGNTIY

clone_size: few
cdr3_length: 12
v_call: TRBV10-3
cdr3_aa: AIRPRDMNTEAF

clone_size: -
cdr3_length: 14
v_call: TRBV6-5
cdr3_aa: ASSYSSGGEGSPLH

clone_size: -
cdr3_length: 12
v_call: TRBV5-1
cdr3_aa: ASSLSGDYQPQH

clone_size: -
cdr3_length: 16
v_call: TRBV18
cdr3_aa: ASSPTGQGTVGSSPLH

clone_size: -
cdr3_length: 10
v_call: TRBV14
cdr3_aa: ASSQKRSTQY

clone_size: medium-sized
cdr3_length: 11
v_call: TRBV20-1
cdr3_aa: SATPGPVAGYT

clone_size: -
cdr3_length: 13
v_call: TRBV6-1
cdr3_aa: ASFSPYLSGTEAF

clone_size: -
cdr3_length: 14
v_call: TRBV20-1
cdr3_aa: SGETSGETSTDTQY

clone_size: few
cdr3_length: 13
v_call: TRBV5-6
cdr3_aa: ASSSRMGLPYEQY

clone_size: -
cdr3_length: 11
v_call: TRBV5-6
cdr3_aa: ASSPTGGNTIY

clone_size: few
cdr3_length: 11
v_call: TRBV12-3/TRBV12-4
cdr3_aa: ASTPGPNTEAF

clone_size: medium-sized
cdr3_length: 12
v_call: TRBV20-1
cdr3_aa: SAPDRGWDTEAF